The present TCR beta chain was sequenced within a study of T cells in Graves' hyperthyroidism and ophthalmopathy. The V segment lost 4 bases and the J segment 6 bases; nucleotides outside the gene matches: 5. The CDR3 totals 14 residues. The V gene's germline CDR1 is SGHNT and CDR2 YENEEA. Researchers took RNA transcripts and amplified the TCR beta CDR3 regions from them. When the TCR CDR3 underwent first-round RT-PCR, the HTBI primer set was used. MiXCR, applied by TCRdb to the multiplex PCR reads, yields one record per CDR3 protein. Of some 400,000 distinct CDR3 sequences listed, approximately 15% are singletons. This clonotype was seen only once.

This clonotype was sampled from a woman aged 55-70 years with Graves' hyperthyroidism. This chain links TRBV11-3 with TRBJ2-7, with 11 positions matching TRBD2. The sequenced sample was blood. The CDR3 is CASSYLAGGCEQYF. The CDR3 DNA sequence: TGTGCCAGCAGCTACCTAGCGGGGGGATGCGAGCAGTACTTC.